This T cell receptor beta chain was identified during a study of blood T cell repertoires in COVID-19. On the study more broadly: Donors in the United States, Italy and Spain gave samples during acute or convalescent COVID-19.

Per the authors' pipeline: Nucleated cell number was recorded as an estimate derived from reference gene primer amplification. Measured with immunoSEQ multiplex PCR; TCRdb has only the in-frame clones, and not every one. That table is the source of V, J and clone size, and D and trimming were worked out from the DNA. The sample shows about 230,000 clones, over 85% of them seen only once. CDR1 MNHNS and CDR2 SASEGT come from the germline V gene. The CDR3 length is 12 residues. V lost 5 bases and J lost 8, with 12 bases in between. The study recruited people aged 18 to 89 years across approximately 25 US areas.

The specimen was PBMCs or T cells enriched from blood (not recorded which). This chain links TRBV6-1 with TRBJ1-2, with D possibly being TRBD1 (6 bases). The receptor was derived from a woman aged 25 to 45 with acute COVID-19. This CDR3 reads CASSQGRGGYTF. DNA for the CDR3: TGTGCCAGCAGTCAGGGGCGCGGGGGCTACACCTTC.